This TCR beta chain appears in the sequencing data of a study of identical twins. Study results and caveats: Twins' excess sharing was less marked for out-of-frame beta sequences.

TCRdb passed the 5' RACE reads through MiXCR, listing each CDR3 protein once. The data show 300,000 to 400,000 distinct CDR3 sequences, over 9% seen once. This clonotype was recorded many times. No antigen is known for it. These data also formed part of another study, on yellow fever vaccine responses in identical twins.

Specimen: CD8+ T cells sorted from blood. This TCR was sampled from a woman aged 18-29 years in good health.

The CDR3 DNA reads as TGCAGCGTTCTCTCTGCGGGGGGCCTCCCCTACGAGCAGTACTTC. This gives the protein CSVLSAGGLPYEQYF. The chain couples TRBV29-1 to TRBJ2-7; 8 bases agree with TRBD2. The CDR3 is 15 residues long. Germline V gives CDR1 SQVTM, CDR2 ANQGSEA. The ends lost 5 bases at V and 2 bases at J; junction bases unmatched: 11.